This passage covers 19 T cell receptor beta chains from one sample sequenced in a study of T cell clusters in autoimmune cytopenias (dated by TCRdb to the late 2010s). For sequencing, an Illumina MiSeq was employed. To amplify TRB rearrangements, a touch-down multiplex PCR protocol was run with the TRB-A and TRB-B primer pools combined in a single tube. Following reprocessing of the reads by TCRdb, the data hold one row per CDR3 protein sequence and no DNA is available. The sample's clone listing holds roughly 7,400 distinct CDR3 sequences. Roughly a sixth of the sample comes from the top ten. Each sample's TRB amplification started from 250 ng of peripheral blood genomic DNA, which corresponds to tens of thousands of genome equivalents. These data also formed part of another study, on T cell repertoires in aging, cancer and after chemotherapy.

The sample consisted of peripheral blood. Receptors were obtained from a human donor in good health.

The chain recombines TRBV6-2 or TRBV6-3 with TRBJ1-1. In germline, CDR1 is MNHEY, CDR2 SVGEGT. The CDR3 loop spans 14 amino acids. CDR3 amino acids: CASSRWTENTEAFF.

This clonotype is labeled medium-sized based on frequency. The chain has TRBV27 and TRBJ1-1. Germline V gene lookup returns CDR1 MNHEY and CDR2 SMNVEV (reference sequence). The CDR3 runs 13 residues. This chain's CDR3 is CASSLVRNTEAFF.

This clonotype shows up as medium-sized by frequency. V is TRBV29-1 and J is TRBJ2-1; TCRdb indicates TRBD2, and absent DNA this call remains unverified. Germline assignment: CDR1 SQVTM and CDR2 ANQGSEA. This CDR3 comprises 14 residues. Here the CDR3 reads CSVEGSSNYNEQFF.

This clonotype is classed as medium-sized (0.01 to 0.1%) by frequency. V and J are TRBV12-3 or TRBV12-4 and TRBJ1-6; TCRdb selects TRBD1, and the lack of DNA leaves this call unchecked. This CDR3 region has 15 residues. CDR3 region: CASSFGGRVNSPLHF.

V usage is TRBV20-1 and J usage is TRBJ1-5; TCRdb's D call of TRBD1 is untestable without DNA. Germline assignment: CDR1 DFQATT and CDR2 SNEGSKA (reference sequence). The CDR3 loop spans 15 amino acids. CDR3 region: CSARTAGTGNQPQHF.

The V and J genes are TRBV7-6 and TRBJ1-2; without DNA, the TCRdb call of TRBD1 cannot be checked. The CDR3 covers 16 residues. Germline V CDR1 and CDR2: SGHVS, FNYEAQ. The CDR3 sequence is CASSLARTGGSDGYTF.

In terms of frequency, this clonotype is medium-sized. The gene calls are TRBV29-1 and TRBJ2-3; TCRdb selects TRBD1, and the lack of DNA leaves this call unchecked. The CDR3 has 16 residues. The germline gives CDR1 SQVTM, CDR2 ANQGSEA. Here the CDR3 reads CSVDQGGRGVADTQYF.

V gene TRBV19 combines with J gene TRBJ1-4. The CDR3 has 15 amino acids. CDR1 is LNHDA, CDR2 SQIVND, per germline (reference sequence). The CDR3 loop is CASSLTGGGNEKLFF.

Judged by frequency, this clonotype is large. The chain links TRBV5-6 to TRBJ2-3; TCRdb's D call, TRBD2, is unchecked because there is no DNA. Germline V lookup: CDR1 SGHDT, CDR2 YYEEEE. The CDR3 is 17 residues long. CDR3 in amino acids: CASSPYTGTTSTDTQYF. The variable domain in full, completed from reference TRBV5-6 and TRBJ2-3, reads DAGVTQSPTHLIKTRGQQVTLRCSPKSGHDTVSWYQQALGQGPQFIFQYYEEEERQRGNFPDRFSGHQFPNYSSELNVNALLLGDSALYLCASSPYTGTTSTDTQYFGPGTRLTVL.

By frequency, this clonotype is medium-sized. The V call is TRBV29-1, the J call TRBJ2-7; TCRdb gives TRBD2 as the D gene, but with no DNA this cannot be confirmed. This CDR3 is built from 12 residues. Looked up from germline, CDR1 is SQVTM and CDR2 is ANQGSEA. The chain's CDR3 is CSVYGLSYEQYF.

This chain connects TRBV20-1 to TRBJ1-2; TCRdb names TRBD1, which stays unverified in the absence of DNA. The CDR3 loop spans 14 amino acids. Germline CDR1 DFQATT, CDR2 SNEGSKA (reference sequence). CDR3 sequence reads: CSARSDRGSYGYTF.

The genes are TRBV30 and TRBJ1-1. This CDR3 has 12 residues. The V gene's germline CDR1 is GTSNPN and CDR2 SVGIG (reference sequence). The CDR3 loop is CAWSVSGAEAFF.

The rearrangement joins TRBV27 to TRBJ1-4; no DNA is available, so the TRBD1 call from TCRdb remains unchecked. The V gene's germline CDR1 is MNHEY and CDR2 SMNVEV (reference sequence). The CDR3 has 15 amino acids. CDR3: CASSLQGASNEKLFF.

This clonotype is called medium-sized based on its frequency. The genes are TRBV12-3 or TRBV12-4 and TRBJ1-3. This CDR3 spans 13 amino acids. CDR3 residues: CATIFSQGNTIYF.

This sequence joins TRBV12-3 or TRBV12-4 and TRBJ2-7; as DNA is missing, the TRBD2 call by TCRdb cannot be tested. The CDR3 is made up of 14 amino acids. This CDR3 is CASSQVLARYEQYF.

This clonotype is identified as medium-sized from frequency. The V and J genes are TRBV6-6 and TRBJ1-2; the TCRdb call, TRBD1, lacks DNA for checking. The V gene's germline CDR1 is MNHNY and CDR2 SVGAGI (reference sequence). This CDR3 is built from 13 residues. The CDR3 sequence is CASSLQGGEGYTF.

V usage is TRBV20-1 and J usage is TRBJ1-2. This CDR3 has 13 residues. The germline V gene encodes CDR1 DFQATT and CDR2 SNEGSKA (reference sequence). The CDR3 loop is CSASPQGLYGYTF.

This clonotype counts as medium-sized by frequency. The CDR3 sequence is CASSALGREETQYF. The genes are TRBV12-3 or TRBV12-4 and TRBJ2-5; TCRdb's assignment of TRBD2 cannot be checked, as there is no DNA. The CDR3 consists of 14 residues.

The chain has TRBV12-3 or TRBV12-4 and TRBJ1-1; as DNA is missing, the TRBD1 call by TCRdb cannot be tested. CDR3 length equals 12 residues. This CDR3 reads CASSWLPGLAFF.